Listed here are 20 T cell receptor beta chains from one sample, sequenced in a study of blood T cell repertoires in COVID-19. Repertoires were generated with immunoSEQ multiplex PCR, while TCRdb's copy carries only in-frame clones and drops some. The data contain about 350,000 clones, 88% of them singletons. The sequencing input was PBMCs or T cells enriched from blood (not recorded which). These receptors came from a woman in her twenties or thirties who had been exposed to COVID-19.

This chain joins TRBV28 and TRBJ1-5, with no clear D. The V end lost 2 bases, the J end lost 6 bases, and 11 bases lay between the germline ends. CDR1 and CDR2 from the germline V gene are MDHEN and SYDVKM. This CDR3 is 14 amino acids long. For the CDR3, the DNA is TGTGCCAGCAGTTTAGCCGGGGTGGCTCAGCCCCAGCATTTT. It encodes CASSLAGVAQPQHF.

This rearrangement joins TRBV11-2 to TRBJ1-3; D is uncertain. Looked up from germline, CDR1 is SGHAT and CDR2 is FQNNGV. The CDR3 covers 14 residues. V was pared by 0 bases and J by 0 bases, with 3 bases between. The CDR3 DNA sequence: TGTGCCAGCAGCTTAGATCGCTCTGGAAACACCATATATTTT. It yields the protein CASSLDRSGNTIYF. Using reference TRBV11-2 and TRBJ1-3 for the parts outside the CDR3, the full variable domain is EAGVAQSPRYKIIEKRQSVAFWCNPISGHATLYWYQQILGQGPKLLIQFQNNGVVDDSQLPKDRFSAERLKGVDSTLKIQPAKLEDSAVYLCASSLDRSGNTIYFGEGSWLTVV.

Only one count was recorded for this clone. The CDR3 region has the DNA TGTGCCAGCAGCTTAGGGGGACAGAATTCACCCCTCCACTTT. It yields the protein CASSLGGQNSPLHF. The chain couples TRBV7-3 to TRBJ1-6, with TRBD1 identical over 7 bases. Per germline, CDR1 SGHTA and CDR2 FQGTGA. This CDR3 comprises 14 residues. Losses at the gene ends were 2 bases for V and 7 bases for J; bases not matched to a gene: 2.

The V call is TRBV12-3 or TRBV12-4, the J call TRBJ1-4; D remains unclear. The CDR3 loop spans 12 amino acids. V lost 1 base and J lost 10, with 7 bases in between. The CDR3 nucleotides read TGTGCCAGCAGTTTAGGACCGGGAAAACTGTTTTTT. Its protein product is CASSLGPGKLFF.

The chain employs TRBV28 and TRBJ1-5, with 10 positions matching TRBD1. The germline V gene encodes CDR1 MDHEN and CDR2 SYDVKM. There are 15 residues in the CDR3. Germline trimming cut 4 bases from V and 6 bases from J; bases unmatched to any gene: 6. CDR3 region: CASSSGTGVIQPQHF. In nucleotides, the CDR3 is TGTGCCAGCAGTTCGGGGACAGGGGTAATTCAGCCCCAGCATTTT.

The table lists this clone with a count of one. The chain carries TRBV14 and TRBJ1-1, with D perhaps TRBD1 (5 bases). CDR3 length equals 14 residues. The V and J ends lost 0 bases and 4 bases respectively, with 9 bases between them. Germline values: CDR1 SGHDN, CDR2 FVKESK. Here the CDR3 DNA reads TGTGCCAGCAGCCAAGACAGGGCTACCACTGAAGCTTTCTTT. Translated: CASSQDRATTEAFF.

The chain links TRBV28 to TRBJ2-7, with D unresolved. CDR1 MDHEN and CDR2 SYDVKM come from the germline V gene. The CDR3 runs 12 residues. V lost 5 bases to trimming and J lost 4 bases, with 9 bases between them. The CDR3 sequence: CASSPYQYEQYF. For the CDR3, the DNA is TGTGCCAGCAGTCCGTACCAGTACGAGCAGTACTTC.

This clone was counted between two and nine times. The chain recombines TRBV7-8 with TRBJ2-7, with 12 bases that match TRBD2. Germline V gives CDR1 SGHVS, CDR2 FQNEAQ. V shed 4 bases, J shed 2 bases, and the junction held 3 bases outside the gene matches. The CDR3 loop spans 15 amino acids. CDR3 nucleotide sequence: TGTGCCAGCAGCTCCCTAGCGGGAGGGCCCTACGAGCAGTACTTC. This translates into CASSSLAGGPYEQYF.

This clone has just a few counts. V gene TRBV19 combines with J gene TRBJ1-1, with unresolved D. Trimming left V 7 bases short and J 0 bases short, with 6 bases between. Germline CDR1 and CDR2: LNHDA and SQIVND (reference sequence). This CDR3 spans 12 amino acids. CDR3 bases: TGTGCCAGTACCAATCTGAACACTGAAGCTTTCTTT. As protein: CASTNLNTEAFF.

The chain couples TRBV19 to TRBJ2-5, with a weak D call TRBD2 (5 bases). Germline assignment: CDR1 LNHDA and CDR2 SQIVND (reference sequence). V dropped 3 bases and J dropped 2 bases, with 13 bases sitting between them. CDR3 length: 15 amino acids. CDR3 DNA: TGTGCCAGTAGTATGGGGTCGGGGTTTCAAGAGACCCAGTACTTC. It codes for CASSMGSGFQETQYF.

The CDR3 bases are TGTGCCAGCAGCCAAGGAATTACAGGGGGCCACGCTTTCTTT. The encoded protein is CASSQGITGGHAFF. V and J are TRBV3-1 (or the pseudogene TRBV3-2) and TRBJ1-1; 9 bases align to TRBD1. Trimming cost V 1 base and J 11 bases; bases outside gene matches: 8. The CDR3 length is 14 residues. The V gene's germline CDR1 is LGHDT and CDR2 YNNKEL (reference sequence).

This clone has only a few counts. The chain uses TRBV5-1 and TRBJ1-2; 10 bases align to TRBD1. Germline V gene sequence: CDR1 SGHRS, CDR2 YFSETQ. This CDR3 spans 15 amino acids. Trimming took 4 bases from V and 8 from J; bases not matched to a gene: 11. The CDR3 loop reads CASSGGDRGPTGYTF. The CDR3 DNA reads as TGCGCCAGCAGCGGGGGGGACAGGGGCCCCACGGGCTACACCTTC.

The chain joins TRBV28 to TRBJ2-1; D ambiguous. The CDR3 runs 14 residues. V was clipped by 2 bases and J by 1 base, with 6 bases between them. Germline values: CDR1 MDHEN, CDR2 SYDVKM. In nucleotides, the CDR3 is TGTGCCAGCAGTTTAGAGGTGTCCTACAATGAGCAGTTCTTC. This codes for CASSLEVSYNEQFF.

The chain employs TRBV28 and TRBJ2-1; 12 nucleotides align to TRBD2. Trimming cost V 3 bases and J 8 bases; bases outside gene matches: 8. This CDR3 is 16 amino acids long. CDR1 is MDHEN, CDR2 SYDVKM, per germline. CDR3 DNA: TGTGCCAGCAGTTTGCTAGCGGGAGGGTTAATGGATGAGCAGTTCTTC. Its translation: CASSLLAGGLMDEQFF.

This CDR3 is CASSQGYGQGRREQYF. DNA of the CDR3: TGTGCCAGCAGCCAAGGATACGGGCAGGGGAGAAGGGAGCAGTACTTC. The V and J genes are TRBV14 and TRBJ2-7; maybe TRBD1 (6 bases). The CDR3 contains 16 residues. Trimming pared 1 base from V and 7 bases from J, leaving 20 bases between. The germline CDR1 and CDR2 sequences are SGHDN and FVKESK.

This sequence joins TRBV9 and TRBJ2-7, with D perhaps TRBD1 (6 bases). The length of the CDR3 is 14 residues. V shed 3 bases and J shed 0 bases, with 10 bases lying between them. Germline CDR1 reads SGDLS; CDR2 reads YYNGEE. The CDR3 sequence: CASSGWDNSYEQYF. CDR3 sequence (DNA): TGTGCCAGCAGCGGATGGGACAACTCCTACGAGCAGTACTTC.

V and J are TRBV3-1 (or the pseudogene TRBV3-2) and TRBJ1-2, with D perhaps matching TRBD1 (6 bases). Germline V gene lookup returns CDR1 LGHDT and CDR2 YNNKEL (reference sequence). V shed 6 bases and J shed 0 bases, with 11 bases lying between them. The CDR3 is 14 residues long. The CDR3 region is CASRGQPPNYGYTF. CDR3 DNA: TGTGCCAGCAGGGGACAACCGCCTAACTATGGCTACACCTTC.

The chain recombines TRBV5-5 with TRBJ2-1; TRBD2 is a possible D gene (5 bases). The germline gives CDR1 SGHKS, CDR2 YYEKEE (reference sequence). Between the trimmed V and J ends, which lost 0 bases and 0 bases, there was a span of 10 bases. This CDR3 is 16 amino acids long. The CDR3 region is CASSLGLLSSYNEQFF. In DNA, the CDR3 is TGTGCCAGCAGCTTGGGACTATTGAGCTCCTACAATGAGCAGTTCTTC.

The chain carries TRBV5-1 and TRBJ2-7; the match to TRBD2 covers 11 bases. V was pared by 4 bases and J by 13 bases, with 13 bases of the junction left unmatched. Looked up from germline, CDR1 is SGHRS and CDR2 is YFSETQ. The length of the CDR3 is 14 residues. This CDR3 reads CASSSDYSGRAVYF. The CDR3 nucleotides read TGCGCCAGCAGCAGCGACTATAGCGGGAGGGCTGTCTACTTC. The entire variable domain, with the rest obtained from reference TRBV5-1 and TRBJ2-7, is as follows: KAGVTQTPRYLIKTRGQQVTLSCSPISGHRSVSWYQQTPGQGLQFLFEYFSETQRNKGNFPGRFSGRQFSNSRSEMNVSTLELGDSALYLCASSSDYSGRAVYFGPGTRLTVT.

V is TRBV2 and J is TRBJ2-7, with TRBD2 matching 7 bases. CDR3 length equals 13 residues. Unmatched junction bases numbered 6, after V lost 3 bases and J lost 7 bases. Germline CDR1 and CDR2: SNHLY and FYNNEI. CDR3 bases: TGTGCCAGCAGTGACTGGGAGGGGTGGGAGCAGTACTTC. Protein sequence: CASSDWEGWEQYF.